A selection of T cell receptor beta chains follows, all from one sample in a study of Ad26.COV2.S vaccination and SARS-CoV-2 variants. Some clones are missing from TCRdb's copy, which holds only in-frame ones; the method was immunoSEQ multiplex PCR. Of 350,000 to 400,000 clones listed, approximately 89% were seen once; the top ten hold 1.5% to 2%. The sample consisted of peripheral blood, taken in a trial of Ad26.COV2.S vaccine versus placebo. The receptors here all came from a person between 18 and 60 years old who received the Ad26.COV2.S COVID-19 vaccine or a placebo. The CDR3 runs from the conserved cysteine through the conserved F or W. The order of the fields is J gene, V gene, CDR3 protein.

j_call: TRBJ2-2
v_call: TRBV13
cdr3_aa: CASSLVGGAITGELFF

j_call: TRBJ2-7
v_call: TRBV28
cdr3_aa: CASSAGGGTYEQYF

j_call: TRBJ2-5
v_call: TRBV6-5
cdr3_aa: CASRPRVTAQETQYF

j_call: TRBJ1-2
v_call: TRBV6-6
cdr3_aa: CASSRQANYGYTF

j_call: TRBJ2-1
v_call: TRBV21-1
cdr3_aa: CASSKDMGSGSSYNEQFF

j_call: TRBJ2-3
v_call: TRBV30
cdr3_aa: CAWTPTADTQYF

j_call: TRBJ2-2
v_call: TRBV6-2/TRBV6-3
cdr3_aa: CASSKDRGGTGELFF

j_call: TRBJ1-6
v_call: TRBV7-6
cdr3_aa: CASSPGPSSYNSPLHF

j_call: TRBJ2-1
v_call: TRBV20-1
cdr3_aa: CSASRTSNGEQFF

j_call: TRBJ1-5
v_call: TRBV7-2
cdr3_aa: CASSLVGSQPQHF

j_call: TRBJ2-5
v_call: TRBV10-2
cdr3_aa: CASSEAATGGQETQYF

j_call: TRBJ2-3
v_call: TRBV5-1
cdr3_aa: CASSLGLAIGNTQYF

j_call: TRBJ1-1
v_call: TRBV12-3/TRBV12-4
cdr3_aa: CASSFLAGKAFF

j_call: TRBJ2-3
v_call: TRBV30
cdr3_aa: CAWSERDTQYF

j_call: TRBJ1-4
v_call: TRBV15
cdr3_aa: CATSRDQNEKLFF

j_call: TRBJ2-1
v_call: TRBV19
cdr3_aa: CASSTGTGTYNEQFF

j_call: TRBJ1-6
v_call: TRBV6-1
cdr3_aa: CASSEGRRSPLHF

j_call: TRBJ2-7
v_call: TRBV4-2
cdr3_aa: CASSQEQAGSYEQYF

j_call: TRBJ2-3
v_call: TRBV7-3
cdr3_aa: CASSIGRRGLAGAGDTQYF

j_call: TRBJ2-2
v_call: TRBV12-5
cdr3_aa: CASAQRGPNTGELFF

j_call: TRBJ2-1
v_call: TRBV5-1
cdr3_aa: CASSPDGLGEQFF

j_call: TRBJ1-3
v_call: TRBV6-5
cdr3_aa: CASKASTGTGNTIYF

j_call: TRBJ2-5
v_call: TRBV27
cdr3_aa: CASSFSPLDRGHETQYF

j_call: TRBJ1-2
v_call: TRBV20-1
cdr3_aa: CSAVNYGYTF

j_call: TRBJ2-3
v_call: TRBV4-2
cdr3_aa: CASSQELRGRTDTQYF

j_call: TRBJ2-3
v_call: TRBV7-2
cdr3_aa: CASSLGLAGETDTQYF

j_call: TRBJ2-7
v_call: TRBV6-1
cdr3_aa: CASSEGRWGTGEQYF

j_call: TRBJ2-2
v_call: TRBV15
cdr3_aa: CATSREGQGDTGELFF

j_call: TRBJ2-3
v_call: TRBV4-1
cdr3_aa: CASLQGRGTDTQYF

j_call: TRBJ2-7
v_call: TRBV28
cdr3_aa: CASSPPRRVREQYF

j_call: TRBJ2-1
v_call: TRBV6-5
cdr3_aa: CASSRLAGGYNEQFF

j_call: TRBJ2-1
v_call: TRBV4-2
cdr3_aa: CASSQRADRTSGSNEQFF

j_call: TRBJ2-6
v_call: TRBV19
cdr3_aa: CASRTHIPSSGANVLTF

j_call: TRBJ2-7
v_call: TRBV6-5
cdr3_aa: CASSYSGRQSYEQYF

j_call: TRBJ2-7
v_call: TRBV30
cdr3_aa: CAWRKGQGYEQYF

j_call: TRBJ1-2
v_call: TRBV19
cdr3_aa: CASSIPRTNSYGYTF

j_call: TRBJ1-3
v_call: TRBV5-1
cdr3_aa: CASSPDTVSGNTIYF

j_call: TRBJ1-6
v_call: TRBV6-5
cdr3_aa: CASSLSGTLESPLHF

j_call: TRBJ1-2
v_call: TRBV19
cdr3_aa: CASLSGTGTSANYGYTF

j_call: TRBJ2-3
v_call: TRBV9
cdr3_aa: CASSVEWTSTDTQYF

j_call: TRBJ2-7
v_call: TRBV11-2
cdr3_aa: CASSNRDGRAPYEQYF

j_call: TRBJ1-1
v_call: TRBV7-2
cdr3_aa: CASSLSHRGNTEAFF

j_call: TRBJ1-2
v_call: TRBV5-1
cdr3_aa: CASSVDSYGYTF

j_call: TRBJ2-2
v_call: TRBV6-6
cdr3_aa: CASGVGTGELFF

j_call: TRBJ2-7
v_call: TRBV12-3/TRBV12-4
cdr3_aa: CASTLSPDEQYF

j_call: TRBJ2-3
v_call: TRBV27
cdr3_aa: CASSLKAPTDTQYF

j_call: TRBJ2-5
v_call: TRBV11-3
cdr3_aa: CASVQAGARQETQYF

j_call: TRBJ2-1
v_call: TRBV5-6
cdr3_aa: CASSPTGTGGNEQFF

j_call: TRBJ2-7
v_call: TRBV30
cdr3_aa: CAWSEGGAAYEQYF

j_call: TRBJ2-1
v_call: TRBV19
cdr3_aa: CASSRIRAEQFF

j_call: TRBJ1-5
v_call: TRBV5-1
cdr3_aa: CASSLDHGQPQHF

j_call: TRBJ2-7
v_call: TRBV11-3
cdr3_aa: CASSTRQSYEQYF

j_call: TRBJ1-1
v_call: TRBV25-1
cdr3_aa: CASSVPGTPRTEAFF

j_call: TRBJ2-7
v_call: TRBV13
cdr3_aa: CASSPRQAFVVYEQYF

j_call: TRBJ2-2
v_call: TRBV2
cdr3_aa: CASRGDTGELFF

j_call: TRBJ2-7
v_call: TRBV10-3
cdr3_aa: CAISDKESYEQYF

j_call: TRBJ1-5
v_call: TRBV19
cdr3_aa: CASSTQDNQPQHF